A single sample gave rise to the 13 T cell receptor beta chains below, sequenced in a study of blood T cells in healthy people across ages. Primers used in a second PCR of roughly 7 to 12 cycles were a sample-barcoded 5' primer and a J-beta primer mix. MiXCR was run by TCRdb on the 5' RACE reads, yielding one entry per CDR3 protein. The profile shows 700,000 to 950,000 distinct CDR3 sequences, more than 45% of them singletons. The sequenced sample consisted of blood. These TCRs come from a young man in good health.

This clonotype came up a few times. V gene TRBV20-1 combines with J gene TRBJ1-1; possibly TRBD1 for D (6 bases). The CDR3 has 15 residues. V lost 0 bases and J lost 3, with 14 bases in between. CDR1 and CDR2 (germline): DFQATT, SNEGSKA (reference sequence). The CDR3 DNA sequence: TGCAGTGCTAGAGATAGAGTACAGGGAGACACTGAAGCTTTCTTT. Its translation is CSARDRVQGDTEAFF.

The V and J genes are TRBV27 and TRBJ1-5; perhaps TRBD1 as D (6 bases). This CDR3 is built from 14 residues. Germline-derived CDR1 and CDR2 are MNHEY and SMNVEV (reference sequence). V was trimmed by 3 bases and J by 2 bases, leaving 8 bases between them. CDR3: CASSLTGRNQPQHF. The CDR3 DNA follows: TGTGCCAGCAGTTTGACAGGACGCAATCAGCCCCAGCATTTT.

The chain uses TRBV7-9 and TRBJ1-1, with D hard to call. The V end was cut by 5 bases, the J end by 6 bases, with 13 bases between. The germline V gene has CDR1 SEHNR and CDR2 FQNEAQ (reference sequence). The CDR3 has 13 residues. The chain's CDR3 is CASSLDGPAEAFF. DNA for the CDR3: TGTGCCAGCAGCCTTGATGGGCCGGCTGAAGCTTTCTTT.

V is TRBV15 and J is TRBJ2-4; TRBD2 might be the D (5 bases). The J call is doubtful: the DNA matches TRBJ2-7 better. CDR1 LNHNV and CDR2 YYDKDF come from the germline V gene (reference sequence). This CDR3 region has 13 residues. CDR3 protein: CATSRVEGFEQYF. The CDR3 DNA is TGTGCCACCAGCAGGGTCGAGGGCTTCGAGCAGTACTTC.

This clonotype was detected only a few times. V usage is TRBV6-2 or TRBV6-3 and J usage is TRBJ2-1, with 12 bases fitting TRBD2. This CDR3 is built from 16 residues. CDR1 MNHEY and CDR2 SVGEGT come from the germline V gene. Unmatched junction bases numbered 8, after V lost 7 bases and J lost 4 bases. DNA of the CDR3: TGTGCCAGCACCCAGACTAGCGGGAGAAAATACAATGAGCAGTTCTTC. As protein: CASTQTSGRKYNEQFF.

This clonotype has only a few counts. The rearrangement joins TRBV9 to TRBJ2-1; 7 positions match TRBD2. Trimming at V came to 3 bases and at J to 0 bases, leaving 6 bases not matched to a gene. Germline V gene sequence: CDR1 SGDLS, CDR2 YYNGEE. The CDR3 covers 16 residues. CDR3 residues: CASSAPGGSSYNEQFF. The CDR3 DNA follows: TGTGCCAGCAGCGCCCCCGGGGGGAGCTCCTACAATGAGCAGTTCTTC.

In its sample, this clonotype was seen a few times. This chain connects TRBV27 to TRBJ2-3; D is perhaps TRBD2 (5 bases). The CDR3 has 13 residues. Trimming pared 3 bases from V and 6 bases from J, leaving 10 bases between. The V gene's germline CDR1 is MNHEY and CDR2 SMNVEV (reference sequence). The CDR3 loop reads CASSFGVSDTQYF. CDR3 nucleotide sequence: TGTGCCAGCAGTTTCGGGGTCAGCGATACGCAGTATTTT.

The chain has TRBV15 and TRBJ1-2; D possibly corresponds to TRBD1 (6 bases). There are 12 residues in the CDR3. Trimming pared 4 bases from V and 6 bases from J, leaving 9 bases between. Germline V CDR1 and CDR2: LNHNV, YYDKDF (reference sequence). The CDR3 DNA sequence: TGTGCCACCAGCAATGCAGGGGATGGCTACACCTTC. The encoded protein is CATSNAGDGYTF.

CDR3 nucleotide sequence: TGCGCCAGCAGCCAAATCCTAGGAGGGGGAAATGAGCAGTTCTTC. Its translation is CASSQILGGGNEQFF. The chain links TRBV4-3 to TRBJ2-1; D possibly uses TRBD1 or TRBD2 (6 bases each). With 2 bases removed from V and 7 bases from J, the gap between germline ends came to 15 bases. Germline V gene lookup returns CDR1 LGHNA and CDR2 YSLEER. The CDR3 length is 15 residues.

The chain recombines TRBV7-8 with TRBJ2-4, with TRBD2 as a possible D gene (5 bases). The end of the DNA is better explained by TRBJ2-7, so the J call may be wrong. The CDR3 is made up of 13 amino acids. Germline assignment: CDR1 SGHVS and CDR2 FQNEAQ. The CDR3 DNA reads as TGTGCCAGCAGCCGCGCCGGGATTAACGAGCAGTACTTC. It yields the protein CASSRAGINEQYF.

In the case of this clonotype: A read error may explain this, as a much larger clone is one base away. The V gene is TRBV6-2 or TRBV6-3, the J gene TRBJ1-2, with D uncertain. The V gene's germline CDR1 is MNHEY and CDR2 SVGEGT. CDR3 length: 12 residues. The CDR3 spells CASSYSNYGNTF. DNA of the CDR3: TGTGCCAGCAGTTACTCGAACTATGGCAACACCTTC.

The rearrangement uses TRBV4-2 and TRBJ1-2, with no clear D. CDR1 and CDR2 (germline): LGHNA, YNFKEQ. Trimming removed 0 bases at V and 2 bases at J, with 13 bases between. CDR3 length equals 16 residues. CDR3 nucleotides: TGTGCCAGCAGCCAAGAGACCCGGGAACCCAACTATGGCTACACCTTC. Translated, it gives CASSQETREPNYGYTF.

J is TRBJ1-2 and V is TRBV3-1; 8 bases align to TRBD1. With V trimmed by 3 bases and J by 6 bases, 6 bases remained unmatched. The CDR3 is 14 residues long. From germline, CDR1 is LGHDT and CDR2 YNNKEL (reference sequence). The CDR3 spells CASSQQRQGHGYTF. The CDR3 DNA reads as TGTGCCAGCAGCCAGCAAAGACAGGGGCATGGCTACACCTTC.